This T cell receptor (beta chain) comes out of a study of T cell repertoires in cytomegalovirus infection. Overall study: An indication of both CMV infection and matching HLA type came from public TCR beta signatures.

This CDR3 contains 17 residues. From germline, CDR1 is KGHSH and CDR2 LQKENI. After removal of 4 bases from V and 4 bases from J, the junction contained 10 bases not matched to a gene. Each CDR3 protein gets one entry after TCRdb re-called the reads with MiXCR. This table has 230,000 or so distinct CDR3 sequences, 35% to 45% appearing once. As concerns this clonotype: Its antigen remains unidentified.

The sequence was collected from a human donor in good health (CMV status not recorded). Some clones in this sample may be carry-over from other donors' samples. The source material was CD8+ T cells from cultured PBMCs, sampled from culture after CMV antigen stimulation. The chain links TRBV18 to TRBJ2-1, with TRBD2 matching 10 bases. CDR3 in amino acids: CASSQGNWTSGYNEQFF. DNA of the CDR3: TGTGCCAGCTCACAGGGGAATTGGACTAGCGGATACAATGAGCAGTTCTTC.